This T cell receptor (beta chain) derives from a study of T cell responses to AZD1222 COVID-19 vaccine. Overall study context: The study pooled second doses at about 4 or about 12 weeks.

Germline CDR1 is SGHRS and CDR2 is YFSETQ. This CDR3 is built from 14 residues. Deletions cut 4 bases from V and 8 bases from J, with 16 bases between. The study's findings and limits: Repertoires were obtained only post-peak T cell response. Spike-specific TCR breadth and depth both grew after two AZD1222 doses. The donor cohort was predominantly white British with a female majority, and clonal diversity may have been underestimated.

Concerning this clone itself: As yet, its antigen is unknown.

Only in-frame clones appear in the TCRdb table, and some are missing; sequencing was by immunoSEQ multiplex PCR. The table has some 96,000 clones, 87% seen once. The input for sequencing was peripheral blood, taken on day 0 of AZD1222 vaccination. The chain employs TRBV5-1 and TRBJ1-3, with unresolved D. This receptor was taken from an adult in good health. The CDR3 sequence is CASSEQVGRDTIYF. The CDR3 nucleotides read TGCGCCAGCAGCGAACAAGTTGGGAGAGACACCATATATTTT.